This record looks at one TCR beta chain sequence and its context. Its matching antigen is unknown. The CDR3 spans 13 residues. With 0 bases removed from V and 6 bases from J, the gap between germline ends came to 6 bases. The germline gives CDR1 SGHNT, CDR2 YYREEE (reference sequence). The source of the sample is a study of Ad26.COV2.S vaccination and SARS-CoV-2 variants. Looking at the study overall: Donor participated within the Ad26.COV2.S arm of the COV1001 trial. Study findings and constraints: For non-spike TCRs, breadth in vaccine recipients resembled that in placebo recipients. Higher spike-specific TCR breadth was found in vaccine recipients than in placebo recipients.

TCRdb's table, derived via immunoSEQ multiplex PCR, lists solely in-frame clones and lacks some. The table has some 320,000 clones, approximately 86% seen once; the top ten hold more than 1.5%. Treatment indicated: some 19 received Ad26.COV2.S at low or high dose, single or two shots; roughly five received placebo; per-sample allocation not given. The samples were gathered on day 63 after the first injection of vaccine or placebo. The rearrangement joins TRBV5-4 to TRBJ2-2; D is possibly TRBD1 (6 bases). The TCR was taken from a person aged 18-60 years who received the Ad26.COV2.S COVID-19 vaccine or a placebo. The sample here was peripheral blood, taken in a trial of Ad26.COV2.S vaccine versus placebo. The CDR3 loop reads CASSLEGAGELFF. CDR3 sequence (DNA): TGTGCCAGCAGCTTGGAGGGGGCCGGGGAGCTGTTTTTT.